This T cell receptor beta chain was observed in a study of blood T cell repertoires in COVID-19 (dated by TCRdb to 2020 to 2021). Looking at the study overall: Samples covering the acute and convalescent phases of COVID-19 were provided by collaborators in the United States, Italy and Spain. The material from the prospective study consisted of cDNA or gDNA derived from T cells, B-cell-depleted T cells, or PBMCs. Subjects who had been exposed to COVID-19, were actively infected with it, or had recovered from it provided the deeply sampled blood TCRbeta repertoires that made up the dataset. The repertoires were made available in a free public database intended to serve as a resource for research on the immune response to SARS-CoV-2. The samples were drawn from two sources: the first 160 participants of the ongoing ImmuneRACE study, and some 1,300 subjects contributed by 6 global collaborators. Nearly every sample came with metadata listing a de-identified subject ID, COVID-19 status, age in years and sex. Where HLA class I and class II types were available, the types were taken from metadata supplied by the sample provider, not from assay-based typing. Paper-wide results and their limitations: The amount of clinical and demographic metadata varied by source and participant and was provided uncurated.

About this clone: It has no known antigen specificity. Base qualities are missing; no much larger clone stands one base away.

In the prospective study, participants were 18 to 89 years old, resided in around 25 geographic areas of the United States, and were enrolled through a virtual design. In the prospective study, participants were assigned to cohorts based on the clinical history participants reported in a screening survey and a study questionnaire. In the prospective study, mobile phlebotomists collected whole blood, serum and a nasopharyngeal or oropharyngeal swab from each participant. Participants in the prospective study had the option to provide additional blood draws and questionnaires over an approximately 2-month period. Prospective study blood samples were shipped either frozen or at room temperature before DNA extraction. V loses 2 bases, J loses 1 base, and the germline ends lie 6 bases apart. CDR1 SGHRS and CDR2 YFSETQ are derived from the germline V gene. The CDR3 sequence holds 13 residues, the cysteine and phenylalanine included. The CDR3 DNA has 39 bases and is translated from base 1.

TCRbeta CDR3 regions were amplified from genomic DNA using the immunoSEQ Assay, a bias-controlled multiplex PCR. Concerning the study's data processing: The number of nucleated cells in each sample was estimated by amplification of reference gene primers within the assay. To quantify the absolute abundance of each unique TCRbeta CDR3 rearrangement, sequence reads were collapsed and filtered. Productive Simpson clonality was computed per sample as the square root of Simpson's diversity index over productive rearrangements. TCRdb took over this immuneACCESS table, retaining in-frame rearrangements with V and J assigned. Such tables are incomplete; in checked studies, under half of the missing clones stem from an unresolved V gene, and the remainder is unexplained. V and J calls and clone size come straight from that table; D and trimming were deduced from the DNA. Across this sample there are 180,000 or so clones, with more than 75% seen only once. About 5.6% of the sample is in the top ten clones.

The sequence links TRBV5-1 to TRBJ1-1; no D gene call is confident. Sequencing used PBMCs or T cells enriched from blood (not recorded which). The source of this sequence is a middle-aged man with acute COVID-19. The nucleotide sequence reads TGCGCCAGCAGCTTCACAGAGAACACTGAAGCTTTCTTT. This gives the protein CASSFTENTEAFF.